This TCR beta chain is from a study of T-cell memory formation after mild COVID-19. TCRdb used MiXCR to reprocess the 5' RACE reads, holding one entry per CDR3 protein. Among approximately 150,000 distinct CDR3 sequences listed, around 21% were seen once. Germline assignment: CDR1 SGHVS and CDR2 FQNEAQ. With 4 bases clipped from V and 5 bases from J, the junction kept 4 bases outside the gene matches. This CDR3 spans 13 amino acids. Sequenced sample: PBMCs or a T cell subset sorted from them (not recorded which). V is TRBV7-8 and J is TRBJ2-5, with 7 bases aligning to TRBD2. This TCR was recovered from an adult woman who had mild COVID-19 (a few samples of this study predate the infection). Cell type and time point are not known. The DNA of the CDR3 is TGTGCCAGCAGCTGGGGGGGGTCGGAGACCCAGTACTTC. Translation gives CASSWGGSETQYF.